The 10 T cell receptor beta chains listed next were all sequenced from one sample in a study of blood T cell repertoires in COVID-19. Assay: immunoSEQ multiplex PCR; the TCRdb copy retains only in-frame clones and omits some. The profile shows more than 65,000 clones, less than 90% of them singletons. The specimen was peripheral blood. The receptor source for this set is a man in his fifties or sixties with acute or convalescent COVID-19.

V is TRBV5-3 and J is TRBJ1-4; tentative D call: TRBD1 (6 bases). TRBV5-3 is classed as an ORF, of uncertain function. Trimming took off 0 bases at V and 1 base at J, with 10 bases between the two ends. The CDR3 is 16 residues long. The CDR3 bases are TGTGCCAGAAGCTTGGACAGGGTGAAAACTAATGAAAAACTGTTTTTT. Its protein is CARSLDRVKTNEKLFF.

The rearrangement uses TRBV5-1 and TRBJ1-6; D possibly corresponds to TRBD1 (5 bases). The CDR3 is made up of 15 amino acids. Germline lookup yields CDR1 SGHRS and CDR2 YFSETQ. V dropped 2 bases and J dropped 5 bases, with 11 bases sitting between them. This CDR3 is CASSFGGTDNSPLHF. Written as DNA, the CDR3 is TGCGCCAGCAGCTTTGGGGGGACGGATAATTCACCCCTCCACTTT.

The gene calls are TRBV19 and TRBJ2-5, with a tentative D call TRBD1 (6 bases). The CDR3 sequence is 14 residues long. V lost 5 bases to trimming and J lost 5 bases, with 15 bases between them. CDR1 is LNHDA and CDR2 is SQIVND in the germline V gene (reference sequence). CDR3 sequence (DNA): TGTGCCAGTAGTGCACAGGGTTACGGCGAGACCCAGTACTTC. Its translation: CASSAQGYGETQYF.

The gene calls are TRBV5-1 and TRBJ2-7; TRBD2 is a possible D gene (7 bases). Germline V gene data show CDR1 as SGHRS and CDR2 as YFSETQ. Trimming took off 0 bases at V and 0 bases at J, with 10 bases between the two ends. The CDR3 sequence is 15 residues long. CDR3 protein: CASSLVGGHSYEQYF. The CDR3 DNA follows: TGCGCCAGCAGCTTGGTGGGGGGGCACTCCTACGAGCAGTACTTC.

This chain joins TRBV5-6 and TRBJ1-2; TRBD1 might be the D (6 bases). This CDR3 has 13 amino acids. Germline assignment: CDR1 SGHDT and CDR2 YYEEEE. The V end lost 0 bases, the J end lost 8 bases, and 11 bases lay between the germline ends. The CDR3 here is CASSLGTGSGYTF. As DNA, the CDR3 is TGTGCCAGCAGCTTGGGTACAGGGAGCGGCTACACCTTC.

The chain combines TRBV2 with TRBJ1-5; 9 nucleotides agree with TRBD1. The CDR3 spans 15 residues. J lost 7 bases, V lost 7 bases, and 11 bases had no gene match. Per the germline V gene, CDR1 is SNHLY and CDR2 is FYNNEI. The CDR3 is CASKGDRVGGQPQHF. CDR3 in DNA: TGTGCCAGCAAGGGGGACAGGGTAGGAGGCCAGCCCCAGCATTTT.

The chain carries TRBV7-8 and TRBJ1-1; D is ambiguous. CDR1 SGHVS and CDR2 FQNEAQ come from the germline V gene. There are 13 residues in the CDR3. The germline V and J ends were trimmed by 5 bases and 7 bases, with 14 bases remaining between them. The CDR3, as DNA: TGTGCCAGCAGCCACCTGCCGGGAAATGAAGCTTTCTTT. Encoded protein: CASSHLPGNEAFF.

The genes are TRBV7-3 and TRBJ2-1; D possibly corresponds to TRBD2 (6 bases). Germline V CDR1 and CDR2: SGHTA, FQGTGA. This CDR3 is built from 12 residues. Trimming took off 5 bases at V and 6 bases at J, with 8 bases between the two ends. The CDR3 here is CASSPGGNEQFF. The CDR3 DNA is TGTGCCAGCAGCCCCGGGGGCAATGAGCAGTTCTTC.

The chain employs TRBV27 and TRBJ2-7; 9 bases agree with TRBD1. CDR1 and CDR2 from the germline V gene are MNHEY and SMNVEV (reference sequence). Unmatched junction bases numbered 6, after V lost 5 bases and J lost 4 bases. The CDR3 has 14 residues. CDR3 region: CASSLGQGQYEQYF. CDR3 sequence (DNA): TGTGCCAGCAGTCTTGGACAGGGGCAATACGAGCAGTACTTC.

The chain links TRBV6-5 to TRBJ2-5, with TRBD2 identical over 13 bases. The CDR3 sequence is 15 residues long. Trimming at V came to 5 bases and at J to 8 bases, leaving 8 bases not matched to a gene. Germline loops: CDR1 MNHEY, CDR2 SVGAGI. In DNA, the CDR3 is TGTGCCAGCAGTCCCGGACTAGCGGGGGCCGGTACCCAGTACTTC. Its translation is CASSPGLAGAGTQYF.